One and the same sample provided the 2 T cell receptor beta chains below, sequenced in a study of T-cell reconstitution after alpha-beta-depleted transplantation in children (dated by TCRdb to 2016 to 2017). The library relied on PCR. Sequencer: Illumina HiSeq 2500. TCR library preparation used molecular barcoding, with unique molecular identifiers applied to normalize quantification of the TCRbeta repertoire. TCRdb ran its own pipeline on the public reads, namely fastp trimming at Q25 and MiXCR clone calling, and kept in-frame beta chains. Identical CDR3 proteins give one entry, which carries the most common genes and DNA. The sample has about 600,000 distinct CDR3 sequences on record, roughly a tenth of them singletons. The biggest ten clones account for roughly 4% of the sample. The specimen was PBMCs from the stem cell graft donor, collected from the stem cell graft. These receptors all come from a human donor who donated a stem cell graft to a child with acute myeloid leukemia.

This clonotype appeared a few times. The chain carries TRBV12-3 or TRBV12-4 and TRBJ2-2, with 10 bases identical to TRBD2. This CDR3 spans 17 amino acids. The V and J ends lost 2 bases and 8 bases, in that order; junction bases with no gene match: 11. The CDR3 bases are TGTGCCAGCAGTTTATACTTGGCTAGCGGGAGATCTGGGGAGCTGTTTTTT. Protein: CASSLYLASGRSGELFF.

This clonotype has just a few counts. V usage is TRBV29-1 and J usage is TRBJ2-7; no clear D gene. V lost 7 bases to trimming and J lost 6 bases, with 22 bases between them. The CDR3 has 14 residues. Per the germline V gene, CDR1 is SQVTM and CDR2 is ANQGSEA. CDR3 nucleotide sequence: TGCAGCGCCTCAGATCTAACCGTCTCCGGCGAGCAGTACTTC. This translates into CSASDLTVSGEQYF.